Below, one T cell receptor (beta chain) is given with its context. Sequencing was performed with immunoSEQ multiplex PCR; in TCRdb, only in-frame clones are kept and a portion is missing. In the table there are 40,000 to 60,000 clones, approximately 78% of which are singletons. This entry is derived from a study of PD-L1 blockade in urothelial cancer. Study-wide background: Prior chemotherapy in patients spanned 0 to 3 regimens. Among blood samples, the median T cell count was approximately 150,000.

CDR3 size: 17 residues. CDR1 LNHDA and CDR2 SQIVND come from the germline V gene (reference sequence). V shed 7 bases and J shed 0 bases, with 21 bases lying between them. The time point was: peripheral blood 6 weeks after treatment start. The rearrangement joins TRBV19 to TRBJ1-1; D is unclear. The receptor was derived from an older man with urothelial cancer. Sequenced material: PBMCs, taken around atezolizumab (anti-PD-L1) treatment. CDR3 nucleotide sequence: TGTGCCAGTACCCACGTGTTGTTTAGGAGGATGAACACTGAAGCTTTCTTT. This translates into CASTHVLFRRMNTEAFF.